The 11 T cell receptor beta chains given below trace back to one sample, sequenced in a study of human T cells and chemical hapten exposure. TCRdb reprocessed the RACE reads via MiXCR and lists one record per CDR3 protein. The table lists around 330,000 distinct CDR3 sequences, over 5% of them singletons. Time point given: pre-sensitization, week 0. Treatment here: therapeutic diphenylcyclopropenone sensitization with weekly scalp DPC. The sample consisted of whole blood, taken in connection with sensitization to the hapten diphenylcyclopropenone (DPC). The receptors were sampled from a woman younger than 35 with alopecia areata. Some clones in this sample may be carry-over from other donors' samples.

This clonotype appeared many times. The chain has TRBV4-3 and TRBJ2-3, with TRBD2 matching 7 bases. V lost 0 bases and J lost 2; bases outside the gene matches: 8. CDR3 size: 17 residues. In germline, CDR1 is LGHNA, CDR2 YSLEER. The CDR3 sequence: CASSQDDLGGSTDTQYF. The CDR3 nucleotides read TGCGCCAGCAGCCAAGATGATCTCGGGGGGTCCACAGATACGCAGTATTTT.

This clonotype was seen at least ten times. The chain carries TRBV10-2 and TRBJ2-3; 9 nucleotides match TRBD2. The CDR3 is 16 amino acids. The ends lost 3 bases at V and 2 bases at J; junction bases unmatched: 6. CDR1 WSHSY and CDR2 SAAADI come from the germline V gene. This CDR3 reads CASSDFSGGLTDTQYF. In nucleotides, the CDR3 is TGCGCCAGCAGTGATTTCAGCGGGGGGCTCACAGATACGCAGTATTTT.

This chain joins TRBV11-1 and TRBJ2-7, with TRBD1 as a possible D gene (6 bases). The CDR3 loop spans 14 amino acids. Trimming removed 2 bases from V and 4 bases from J, with 12 bases in between. Per germline, CDR1 SGHAT and CDR2 FQDESV (reference sequence). DNA for the CDR3: TGTGCCAGCAGCTTATCCGGGACACTGTACGAGCAGTACTTC. Translation: CASSLSGTLYEQYF.

At least ten counts were recorded for this clonotype. The rearrangement links TRBV7-3 to TRBJ1-1; D not certain. V was pared by 4 bases and J by 0 bases, with 6 bases between. In germline, CDR1 is SGHTA, CDR2 FQGTGA. The CDR3 totals 13 residues. The CDR3 sequence: CASSWSVNTEAFF. The CDR3 DNA is TGTGCCAGCAGCTGGTCAGTGAACACTGAAGCTTTCTTT.

Of note for this clonotype: This may stem from a read error, because a much larger clone lies one nucleotide away. The rearrangement joins TRBV6-2 or TRBV6-3 to TRBJ2-4; TRBD2 matches at 7 bases. Germline CDR1 is MNHEY and CDR2 is SVGEGT. The CDR3 has 14 residues. In nucleotides, the CDR3 is TGTGCCAGCAGTGCCAGCGGGGCCAAAAACATTGAGTACTTC. Amino acids: CASSASGAKNIEYF.

The rearrangement uses TRBV20-1 and TRBJ2-1; 8 nucleotides align to TRBD2. This CDR3 is built from 14 residues. Trimming took 2 bases from V and 7 from J; bases not matched to a gene: 7. CDR1 and CDR2 (germline): DFQATT, SNEGSKA (reference sequence). The CDR3 spells CSARSSGGANEQFF. The CDR3 DNA reads TGCAGTGCTAGAAGCAGCGGGGGAGCAAATGAGCAGTTCTTC.

At least ten counts were recorded for this clonotype. This chain joins TRBV3-1 and TRBJ2-3; D may be TRBD1 or TRBD2 (5 bases each). V was clipped by 4 bases and J by 0 bases, with 8 bases between them. The CDR3 consists of 14 residues. Per germline, CDR1 LGHDT and CDR2 YNNKEL (reference sequence). The CDR3, as DNA: TGTGCCAGCAGCCGCCGGGACAGCACAGATACGCAGTATTTT. This gives the protein CASSRRDSTDTQYF.

This chain connects TRBV9 to TRBJ1-6; TRBD1 matches at 10 bases. The CDR3 is 13 residues long. V dropped 4 bases and J dropped 10; count of bases not matched to a gene: 2. Germline assignment: CDR1 SGDLS and CDR2 YYNGEE. The DNA for the CDR3 is TGTGCCAGCAGCTTGGACAGGGGGTCACCCCTCCACTTT. Translation gives CASSLDRGSPLHF. The variable domain in full, completed from reference TRBV9 and TRBJ1-6, reads DSGVTQTPKHLITATGQRVTLRCSPRSGDLSVYWYQQSLDQGLQFLIQYYNGEERAKGNILERFSAQQFPDLHSELNLSSLELGDSALYFCASSLDRGSPLHFGNGTRLTVT.

V usage is TRBV6-6 and J usage is TRBJ1-3, with TRBD1 identical over 7 bases. J lost 4 bases, V lost 3 bases, and 12 bases had no gene match. Germline loops: CDR1 MNHNY, CDR2 SVGAGI (reference sequence). The length of the CDR3 is 17 residues. This CDR3 reads CASSYLGPTGRGNTIYF. In nucleotides, the CDR3 is TGTGCCAGCAGTTATCTAGGGCCGACAGGGAGGGGAAACACCATATATTTT.

This clonotype was recorded many times. The rearrangement links TRBV12-3 or TRBV12-4 to TRBJ1-1; tentatively, D is TRBD1 (5 bases). The CDR3 is made up of 14 amino acids. Trimming removed 3 bases at V and 1 base at J, with 9 bases between. CDR3 DNA: TGTGCCAGCAGTTTTGGGGCCGAGAACACTGAAGCTTTCTTT. The encoded protein is CASSFGAENTEAFF.

The rearrangement joins TRBV7-2 to TRBJ2-1; tentative D call: TRBD2 (7 bases). V was cut by 5 bases and J by 7 bases, with 21 bases left in between. CDR1 is SGHTA, CDR2 FQGNSA, per germline. CDR3 length: 16 amino acids. The CDR3 DNA reads as TGTGCCAGCAGCCCCAAGTCGGGGGCGCGGGGGAATGAGCAGTTCTTC. Translating gives CASSPKSGARGNEQFF.